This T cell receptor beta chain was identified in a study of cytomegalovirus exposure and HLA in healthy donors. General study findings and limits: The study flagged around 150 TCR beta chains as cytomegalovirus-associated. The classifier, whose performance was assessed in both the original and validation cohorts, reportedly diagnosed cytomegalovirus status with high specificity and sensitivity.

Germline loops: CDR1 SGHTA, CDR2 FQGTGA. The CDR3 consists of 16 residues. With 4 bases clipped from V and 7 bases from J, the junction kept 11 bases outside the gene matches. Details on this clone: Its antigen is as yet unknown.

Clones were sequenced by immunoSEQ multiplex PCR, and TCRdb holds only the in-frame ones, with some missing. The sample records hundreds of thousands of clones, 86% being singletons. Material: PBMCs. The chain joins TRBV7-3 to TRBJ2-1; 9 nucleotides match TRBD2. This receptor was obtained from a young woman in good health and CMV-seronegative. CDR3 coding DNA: TGTGCCAGCAGCTCTTTAGCGGGAGTGCGGGGTAATGAGCAGTTCTTC. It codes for CASSSLAGVRGNEQFF.